This T cell receptor (beta chain) was recorded in a study of PD-1 blockade in mismatch repair-deficient tumors. Study overall: All were previously treated, progressing patients with eleven to twelve mismatch repair-deficient cancer types. Study-wide points: After pembrolizumab, tumor-resident clones rose rapidly, then generally contracted before radiologic responses.

As concerns this clone: The antigen remains undetermined.

The protocol was immunoSEQ multiplex PCR, while the TCRdb copy is restricted to in-frame clones and leaves out a portion. The sample yields under 150,000 clones, 85% to 90% seen once. The CDR3 consists of 15 residues. Germline V CDR1 and CDR2: SGHTA, FQGNSA. V lost 4 bases and J lost 1, with 12 bases in between. V is TRBV7-2 and J is TRBJ2-3; no reliable D call. Material: peripheral blood, obtained about 17 months after starting pembrolizumab. This clonotype was obtained from an adult with mismatch repair-deficient cancer. The CDR3 DNA is TGTGCCAGCAGCTACCCTACACCAGGCACAGATACGCAGTATTTT. It specifies CASSYPTPGTDTQYF.